The 20 T cell receptor beta chains listed next were all sequenced from one sample in a study of T cell responses to AZD1222 COVID-19 vaccine. The data were produced by immunoSEQ multiplex PCR, yet TCRdb's version contains in-frame clones alone and is incomplete. Counted here are around 91,000 clones, nearly 90% occurring once; the ten biggest clones make up approximately 21%. Here the sequenced sample was peripheral blood, taken on day 0 of AZD1222 vaccination. The receptors were sampled from an adult in good health.

This clone appeared a single time. The chain joins TRBV5-1 to TRBJ1-3, with 7 bases fitting TRBD1. CDR1 and CDR2 (germline): SGHRS, YFSETQ. The CDR3 is 15 residues long. The V segment lost 4 bases and the J segment 3 bases; nucleotides outside the gene matches: 7. CDR3 protein: CASSTDRVLGNTIYF. The CDR3 nucleotides are TGCGCCAGCAGCACCGACAGGGTACTTGGAAACACCATATATTTT.

V gene TRBV4-3 combines with J gene TRBJ1-3; D remains unclear. In germline, CDR1 is LGHNA, CDR2 YSLEER. This CDR3 region has 16 residues. Trimming took 0 bases from V and 2 from J, leaving 11 bases between them. The CDR3 region is CASSQDHVSPGNTIYF. As DNA, the CDR3 is TGCGCCAGCAGCCAAGATCATGTGTCCCCTGGAAACACCATATATTTT.

This clone occurred once. The chain carries TRBV28 and TRBJ2-1; 11 bases fit TRBD2. Per the germline V gene, CDR1 is MDHEN and CDR2 is SYDVKM. The trim removed 7 bases at V and 2 bases at J, leaving 10 bases unmatched. The CDR3 extends over 17 amino acids. Here the CDR3 reads CASMWGLAGGTYNEQFF. CDR3 sequence (DNA): TGTGCCAGCATGTGGGGCTTAGCGGGAGGGACCTACAATGAGCAGTTCTTC.

The V call is TRBV2, the J call TRBJ1-3; no definite D call. Between the trimmed V and J ends, which lost 11 bases and 1 base, there was a span of 9 bases. There are 12 residues in the CDR3. Germline V gene lookup returns CDR1 SNHLY and CDR2 FYNNEI. The CDR3 loop reads CAHAKSGNTIYF. The CDR3 region has the DNA TGTGCCCATGCTAAGTCTGGAAACACCATATATTTT.

A few counts support this clone. The chain recombines TRBV6-2 or TRBV6-3 with TRBJ1-1; 7 bases agree with TRBD1. The germline V gene encodes CDR1 MNHEY and CDR2 SVGEGT. The CDR3 is 13 amino acids. V shed 2 bases and J 5 bases; nucleotides not matched to a gene: 2. The CDR3 DNA reads as TGTGCCAGCAGTTACCCAGGGGGGACTGAAGCTTTCTTT. This codes for CASSYPGGTEAFF.

The rearrangement uses TRBV5-5 and TRBJ2-3; tentative D call: TRBD2 (6 bases). This CDR3 spans 17 amino acids. Germline V gene lookup returns CDR1 SGHKS and CDR2 YYEKEE (reference sequence). Trimming cost V 0 bases and J 4 bases, with 18 bases left between them. CDR3 residues: CASSLVAVRPIPDTQYF. DNA of the CDR3: TGTGCCAGCAGCTTGGTAGCGGTTCGGCCTATCCCAGATACGCAGTATTTT.

In regard to this clone: The identical CDR3 is also encoded by other nucleotide sequences in the sample. CDR3 bases: TGTGCCAGCAGTGGACAGGGTAACACTGAAGCTTTCTTT. Translated, it gives CASSGQGNTEAFF. The chain links TRBV2 to TRBJ1-1, with TRBD1 identical over 7 bases. The J segment lost 2 bases and the V segment lost 4 bases, leaving 1 base of the junction unmatched. CDR1 and CDR2 (germline): SNHLY, FYNNEI. CDR3 size: 13 residues.

This clone was seen a few times. At the DNA level, this CDR3 is encoded by other sequences in the same sample as well. This chain links TRBV7-3 with TRBJ2-1, with 7 bases matching TRBD2. CDR1 and CDR2 from the germline V gene are SGHTA and FQGTGA. V was pared by 3 bases and J by 5 bases, with 1 base of the junction left unmatched. The CDR3 totals 13 residues. The DNA of the CDR3 is TGTGCCAGCAGCTTGGGGACTAACAATGAGCAGTTCTTC. Protein product: CASSLGTNNEQFF.

In DNA, the CDR3 is TGTGCCAGCAGTTCTCCGACAGGGGGCGGACTAGGCTATGGCTACACCTTC. Translating it yields CASSSPTGGGLGYGYTF. This rearrangement joins TRBV28 to TRBJ1-2; 10 positions agree with TRBD1. This CDR3 is built from 17 residues. Germline values: CDR1 MDHEN, CDR2 SYDVKM. V gave up 4 bases and J gave up 4 bases; unmatched junction bases: 12.

The chain uses TRBV9 and TRBJ2-1, with D possibly being TRBD1 (5 bases). The germline V and J ends were trimmed by 3 bases and 5 bases, with 15 bases remaining between them. The CDR3 sequence is 15 residues long. The germline CDR1 and CDR2 sequences are SGDLS and YYNGEE. CDR3 sequence reads: CASSGRWVGDNEQFF. CDR3 in DNA: TGTGCCAGCAGCGGGCGGTGGGTAGGGGACAATGAGCAGTTCTTC.

This chain connects TRBV27 to TRBJ2-3, with 15 bases identical to TRBD2. The V gene end was trimmed by 2 bases and the J gene end by 6 bases; junction bases not matched to a gene: 3. The germline V gene encodes CDR1 MNHEY and CDR2 SMNVEV (reference sequence). The CDR3 spans 16 residues. The CDR3 here is CASSLPGTSGRDTQYF. The CDR3, as DNA: TGTGCCAGCAGTTTACCCGGGACTAGCGGGAGGGATACGCAGTATTTT.

This chain links TRBV28 with TRBJ2-6; a possible D gene is TRBD2 (5 bases). There are 15 residues in the CDR3. Looked up from germline, CDR1 is MDHEN and CDR2 is SYDVKM. V was trimmed by 7 bases and J by 0 bases, leaving 10 bases between them. CDR3 coding DNA: TGTGCCAGCACCCCCGGGGTCTCTGGGGCCAACGTCCTGACTTTC. This codes for CASTPGVSGANVLTF.

The V gene is TRBV29-1, the J gene TRBJ1-2, with 10 bases that match TRBD1. The CDR3 spans 12 residues. The ends lost 6 bases at V and 13 bases at J; junction bases unmatched: 11. The germline V gene has CDR1 SQVTM and CDR2 ANQGSEA. CDR3 nucleotide sequence: TGCAGCGTCGACCCGGACAGGGGGGGGTTCACCTTC. Protein sequence: CSVDPDRGGFTF. Full variable domain (outside the CDR3, taken from reference TRBV29-1 and TRBJ1-2): SAVISQKPSRDICQRGTSLTIQCQVDSQVTMMFWYRQQPGQSLTLIATANQGSEATYESGFVIDKFPISRPNLTFSTLTVSNMSPEDSSIYLCSVDPDRGGFTFGSGTRLTVV.

The chain has TRBV7-8 and TRBJ2-7; D may be TRBD1 or TRBD2 (5 bases each). The CDR3 runs to 13 residues. The ends were cut back, 3 bases at V and 3 bases at J, with 9 bases in the middle. The germline CDR1 and CDR2 sequences are SGHVS and FQNEAQ. The CDR3, as DNA: TGTGCCAGCAGCTTTGGGGGTATCTACGAGCAGTACTTC. Residues: CASSFGGIYEQYF.

The chain carries TRBV6-6 and TRBJ2-1; D unclear. Trimming took 4 bases from V and 7 from J, leaving 14 bases between them. Germline values: CDR1 MNHNY, CDR2 SVGAGI (reference sequence). This CDR3 has 14 amino acids. The CDR3 DNA reads TGTGCCAGCAGTTCTCCCGTGTTGATAAATGAGCAGTTCTTC. This translates into CASSSPVLINEQFF.

The chain uses TRBV6-5 and TRBJ2-1; the match to TRBD1 covers 9 bases. Germline V CDR1 and CDR2: MNHEY, SVGAGI. The CDR3 runs 14 residues. V lost 7 bases and J lost 7; bases outside the gene matches: 8. CDR3 sequence: CASIFRDRANEQFF. The CDR3 DNA is TGTGCCAGCATCTTCAGGGACAGGGCAAATGAGCAGTTCTTC.

The genes are TRBV4-3 and TRBJ1-4, with 7 bases lining up with TRBD1. Losses at the gene ends were 4 bases for V and 9 bases for J; bases not matched to a gene: 11. Germline V gene data show CDR1 as LGHNA and CDR2 as YSLEER. CDR3 length: 15 amino acids. The CDR3 loop is CASSPGRGDSKKLFF. The CDR3 DNA sequence: TGCGCCAGCAGCCCTGGGCGAGGGGACAGCAAAAAACTGTTTTTT.

CDR3 sequence reads: CASSGVTSGSGELFF. The CDR3 DNA reads as TGTGCCAGCAGCGGAGTAACTAGCGGGTCAGGGGAGCTGTTTTTT. The V call is TRBV4-2, the J call TRBJ2-2; TRBD2 agrees at 9 bases. Germline V CDR1 and CDR2: LGHNA, YNFKEQ. CDR3 size: 15 residues. V shed 5 bases, J shed 8 bases, and the junction held 9 bases outside the gene matches.

CDR3 nucleotides: TGCGCCAGCGGTCCTTTTGAGGGGGGCGCGTACGAGCAGTACTTC. Its protein product is CASGPFEGGAYEQYF. The chain has TRBV5-1 and TRBJ2-7; the D call may be TRBD1 or TRBD2 (6 bases each). Deletions cut 7 bases from V and 4 bases from J, with 21 bases between. This CDR3 has 15 residues. Looked up from germline, CDR1 is SGHRS and CDR2 is YFSETQ.

The chain carries TRBV24-1 and TRBJ1-1, with 10 bases that match TRBD1. The CDR3 length is 15 residues. Germline loops: CDR1 KGHDR, CDR2 SFDVKD. The V gene end was trimmed by 5 bases and the J gene end by 4 bases; junction bases not matched to a gene: 6. CDR3 amino acids: CATSVRTGGVTEAFF. CDR3 coding DNA: TGTGCCACCAGTGTCCGGACAGGGGGTGTCACTGAAGCTTTCTTT.